Below are 14 T cell receptor beta chains sequenced from a single sample in a study of shared clonotypes between healthy human individuals. TCRdb's table, derived via immunoSEQ multiplex PCR, lists solely in-frame clones and lacks some. The table records roughly 1,000,000 clones, 75% to 85% of them present only once. Sequencing used memory CD4+ T cells from PBMCs. Subset denoted: CD45RA-negative fraction. Every receptor here comes from a man aged 18 to 29 in good health. Some clones in this sample may be carry-over from other donors' samples.

V usage is TRBV29-1 and J usage is TRBJ2-5, with TRBD2 matching over 10 bases. CDR1 and CDR2 (germline): SQVTM, ANQGSEA. The CDR3 totals 14 residues. With V trimmed by 3 bases and J by 5 bases, 6 bases remained unmatched. In DNA, the CDR3 is TGCAGCGTTGAGTCTATACTAGCGGGGGAGACCCAGTACTTC. This gives the protein CSVESILAGETQYF. The full variable domain, rest sourced from reference TRBV29-1 and TRBJ2-5, is SAVISQKPSRDICQRGTSLTIQCQVDSQVTMMFWYRQQPGQSLTLIATANQGSEATYESGFVIDKFPISRPNLTFSTLTVSNMSPEDSSIYLCSVESILAGETQYFGPGTRLLVL.

The CDR3 DNA is TGTGCCAGCAGTACCCGGACAGCCGCGAGTGACGAGCAGTACTTC. This gives the protein CASSTRTAASDEQYF. The chain links TRBV27 to TRBJ2-7; possible D gene TRBD1, 6 bases. V was pared by 5 bases and J by 5 bases, with 19 bases between. The CDR3 is 15 residues long. Germline V lookup: CDR1 MNHEY, CDR2 SMNVEV (reference sequence).

The table lists this clone with a few counts. The CDR3 nucleotides read TGTGCCAGCAGCCTCATAGGCGGTGAGCAGTTCTTC. This translates into CASSLIGGEQFF. The chain combines TRBV7-9 with TRBJ2-1; D unclear. The CDR3 sequence is 12 residues long. Trimming stripped 5 bases from V and 9 bases from J, with 11 bases between. Germline-derived CDR1 and CDR2 are SEHNR and FQNEAQ (reference sequence).

The chain combines TRBV7-2 with TRBJ2-7; D is unclear. This CDR3 has 13 amino acids. V was trimmed by 5 bases and J by 0 bases, leaving 8 bases between them. The V gene's germline CDR1 is SGHTA and CDR2 FQGNSA. The CDR3 DNA sequence: TGTGCCAGCAGCGGCACTCCCTCCTACGAGCAGTACTTC. It translates to CASSGTPSYEQYF. Complete variable domain (other parts from reference TRBV7-2 and TRBJ2-7): GAGVSQSPSNKVTEKGKDVELRCDPISGHTALYWYRQSLGQGLEFLIYFQGNSAPDKSGLPSDRFSAERTGGSVSTLTIQRTQQEDSAVYLCASSGTPSYEQYFGPGTRLTVT.

The rearrangement joins TRBV6-1 to TRBJ2-6; tentatively, D is TRBD1 (6 bases). There are 18 residues in the CDR3. Germline V gene data show CDR1 as MNHNS and CDR2 as SASEGT. Between the trimmed V and J ends, which lost 4 bases and 0 bases, there was a span of 16 bases. In nucleotides, the CDR3 is TGTGCCAGCAGTGCTCAGGGGCTCAAGGGCTCTGGGGCCAACGTCCTGACTTTC. Its protein product is CASSAQGLKGSGANVLTF.

The chain couples TRBV25-1 to TRBJ1-5; perhaps TRBD1 as D (6 bases). Germline CDR1 MGHDK, CDR2 SYGVNS. The CDR3 covers 13 residues. With 6 bases removed from V and 3 bases from J, the gap between germline ends came to 9 bases. The CDR3 DNA reads TGTGCCAGCAGAGGACAGTTCAATCAGCCCCAGCATTTT. Amino acid sequence: CASRGQFNQPQHF.

In its sample, this clone was seen once. Other DNA sequences within the sample encode an identical CDR3. The CDR3 protein is CASSLGDGNTIYF. As DNA, the CDR3 is TGCGCCAGCAGCTTAGGCGATGGAAACACCATATATTTT. V gene TRBV5-1 combines with J gene TRBJ1-3; D is unresolved. Germline loops: CDR1 SGHRS, CDR2 YFSETQ. V shed 2 bases and J shed 3 bases, with 6 bases lying between them. This CDR3 has 13 amino acids.

This chain connects TRBV28 to TRBJ1-5, with unresolved D. The CDR3 is made up of 11 amino acids. V lost 7 bases to trimming and J lost 9 bases, with 10 bases between them. Germline V gene data show CDR1 as MDHEN and CDR2 as SYDVKM. CDR3 sequence reads: CASTEPGPQHF. The CDR3 DNA reads TGTGCCAGCACCGAGCCGGGGCCCCAGCATTTT.

The V gene is TRBV11-3, the J gene TRBJ2-2, with 7 bases that match TRBD2. The germline gives CDR1 SGHNT, CDR2 YENEEA. The CDR3 spans 16 residues. J was trimmed by 2 bases and V by 5 bases; bases with no gene match: 8. Written as DNA, the CDR3 is TGTGCCAGCAGCCCAGACCCGGGACTAAACACCGGGGAGCTGTTTTTT. The encoded protein is CASSPDPGLNTGELFF.

The chain joins TRBV6-5 to TRBJ1-4, with D perhaps TRBD1 (6 bases). This CDR3 is built from 14 residues. The V end was cut by 2 bases, the J end by 7 bases, with 11 bases between. From germline, CDR1 is MNHEY and CDR2 SVGAGI. This CDR3 reads CASSYRTGFEKLFF. The CDR3 DNA reads as TGTGCCAGCAGTTACCGTACAGGGTTTGAAAAACTGTTTTTT.

The chain employs TRBV5-4 and TRBJ2-3, with TRBD2 matching over 8 bases. Germline V gene data show CDR1 as SGHNT and CDR2 as YYREEE (reference sequence). This CDR3 spans 18 amino acids. V lost 0 bases, J lost 5 bases, and 14 bases stayed unmatched. The CDR3 loop reads CASSLGVAGPTKRDTQYF. CDR3 in DNA: TGTGCCAGCAGCTTGGGGGTAGCGGGACCAACCAAGAGAGATACGCAGTATTTT.

CDR3 amino acids: CASIQSTGGKYEQYF. CDR3 nucleotide sequence: TGTGCCAGCATTCAAAGCACCGGGGGCAAGTACGAGCAGTACTTC. V gene TRBV28 combines with J gene TRBJ2-7; the D call may be TRBD1 or TRBD2 (6 bases each). V was cut by 7 bases and J by 4 bases, with 20 bases left in between. CDR3 size: 15 residues. Germline loops: CDR1 MDHEN, CDR2 SYDVKM. Drawing the rest from reference TRBV28 and TRBJ2-7, the complete variable domain is DVKVTQSSRYLVKRTGEKVFLECVQDMDHENMFWYRQDPGLGLRLIYFSYDVKMKEKGDIPEGYSVSREKKERFSLILESASTNQTSMYLCASIQSTGGKYEQYFGPGTRLTVT.

The J gene is TRBJ2-3, the V gene TRBV4-2, with D perhaps given as TRBD1 or TRBD2 (5 bases each). The CDR3 loop spans 14 amino acids. Germline CDR1 reads LGHNA; CDR2 reads YNFKEQ. V lost 1 base and J 5 bases, leaving 10 bases between the germline ends. The CDR3 coding sequence is TGTGCCAGCAGCCAAGTGGGGGAAGTAGATACGCAGTATTTT. Translated: CASSQVGEVDTQYF.

The J gene is TRBJ2-2, the V gene TRBV7-6; perhaps TRBD1 as D (6 bases). Trimming shortened V by 5 bases and J by 7 bases, and 14 bases separated the two germline ends. The CDR3 consists of 14 residues. Germline CDR1 is SGHVS and CDR2 is FNYEAQ. CDR3 bases: TGTGCCAGCAGCCCAGGGGCCACGAGCGGGGAGCTGTTTTTT. It yields the protein CASSPGATSGELFF. Combining the CDR3 with reference TRBV7-6 and TRBJ2-2 gives the whole variable domain GAGVSQSPRYKVTKRGQDVALRCDPISGHVSLYWYRQALGQGPEFLTYFNYEAQQDKSGLPNDRFSAERPEGSISTLTIQRTEQRDSAMYRCASSPGATSGELFFGEGSRLTVL.